This is a list of T cell receptor beta chains from one sample in a study of cytomegalovirus exposure and HLA in healthy donors. Only in-frame clones appear in the TCRdb table, and some are missing; sequencing was by immunoSEQ multiplex PCR. Its clone listing holds 180,000 or so clones. Sequenced: PBMCs. These receptor sequences come from a woman younger than 30 in good health and CMV-seropositive. Each CDR3 is given with its conserved first and last residue. The D gene is left open where the match is weak.

D: TRBD1
J: TRBJ1-1
V: TRBV25-1
CDR3: CASSRQGLTEAFF
DNA: TGTGCCAGCAGCAGACAGGGTCTCACTGAGGCTTTCTTT

D: NA
J: TRBJ1-1
V: TRBV6-5
CDR3: CASSSLGQFMNTEAFF
DNA: TGTGCCAGCAGTTCGCTAGGACAGTTTATGAACACTGAAGCTTTCTTT

D: NA
J: TRBJ1-5
V: TRBV15
CDR3: CATSRGRQDNQPQHF
DNA: TGTGCCACCAGCAGAGGTAGGCAGGACAATCAGCCCCAGCATTTT

D: NA
J: TRBJ2-3
V: TRBV7-2
CDR3: CASSRIGGTDTQYF
DNA: TGTGCCAGCAGCCGTATAGGGGGCACAGATACGCAGTATTTT

D: TRBD2
J: TRBJ2-3
V: TRBV11-2
CDR3: CASSRRRTSATDTQYF
DNA: TGTGCCAGCAGCCGACGCCGGACTAGCGCCACAGATACGCAGTATTTT

D: NA
J: TRBJ2-1
V: TRBV9
CDR3: CASSVGGGLGYNEQFF
DNA: TGTGCCAGCAGCGTAGGAGGCGGCTTGGGTTACAATGAGCAGTTCTTC

D: NA
J: TRBJ2-7
V: TRBV2
CDR3: CASGHPTTYEQYF
DNA: TGTGCCAGCGGCCATCCAACGACCTACGAGCAGTACTTC

D: TRBD1
J: TRBJ1-6
V: TRBV27
CDR3: CASSLGQGIGALHF
DNA: TGTGCCAGCAGTCTAGGACAGGGGATTGGGGCCCTCCACTTT

D: TRBD2
J: TRBJ2-1
V: TRBV5-1
CDR3: CASSWGLAGAYNEQFF
DNA: TGCGCCAGCAGCTGGGGACTAGCGGGAGCCTACAATGAGCAGTTCTTC

D: TRBD1
J: TRBJ1-2
V: TRBV4-2
CDR3: CASSQPGTDGYTF
DNA: TGTGCCAGCAGCCAACCCGGGACAGATGGCTACACCTTC

D: NA
J: TRBJ2-7
V: TRBV4-1
CDR3: CASSQDRDTSTYEQYF
DNA: TGCGCCAGCAGCCAAGATCGGGACACTTCAACCTACGAGCAGTACTTC

D: NA
J: TRBJ1-3
V: TRBV4-1
CDR3: CASSQDPGSGNTIYF
DNA: TGCGCCAGCAGCCAAGATCCGGGGTCTGGAAACACCATATATTTT

D: TRBD2
J: TRBJ2-5
V: TRBV11-3
CDR3: CASSLGLLAGGVEETQYF
DNA: TGTGCCAGCAGCTTAGGGTTGCTAGCGGGGGGGGTCGAAGAGACCCAGTACTTC

D: TRBD2
J: TRBJ2-5
V: TRBV4-3
CDR3: CASSQDADLGGGAVTQDF
DNA: TGCGCCAGCAGCCAAGACGCGGACTTGGGCGGGGGGGCCGTGACCCAGGACTTC

D: TRBD1
J: TRBJ1-4
V: TRBV5-4
CDR3: CASSLLRQGASEKLFF
DNA: TGTGCCAGCAGCTTGCTTAGGCAGGGGGCATCGGAAAAACTGTTTTTT

D: TRBD2
J: TRBJ2-1
V: TRBV27
CDR3: CASSWVGGSSYNEQFF
DNA: TGTGCCAGCAGTTGGGTGGGGGGGAGCTCCTACAATGAGCAGTTCTTC

D: TRBD1
J: TRBJ1-2
V: TRBV7-2
CDR3: CASSLGQGLPHGYTF
DNA: TGTGCCAGCAGCTTAGGACAGGGACTTCCCCATGGCTACACCTTC

D: NA
J: TRBJ1-6
V: TRBV2
CDR3: CASRGGLVNSPLHF
DNA: TGTGCCAGCAGAGGCGGACTGGTAAATTCACCCCTCCACTTT

D: TRBD2
J: TRBJ2-1
V: TRBV5-1
CDR3: CASSQGLAGVVSAYNEQFF
DNA: TGCGCCAGCAGCCAGGGACTAGCGGGAGTAGTAAGCGCCTACAATGAGCAGTTCTTC

D: TRBD1
J: TRBJ1-3
V: TRBV10-3
CDR3: CASTGDSSGNTIYF
DNA: TGTGCCTCGACAGGGGATAGCTCTGGAAACACCATATATTTT

D: NA
J: TRBJ2-1
V: TRBV7-9
CDR3: CASSQPLRGYNEQFF
DNA: TGTGCCAGCAGCCAGCCTCTTAGAGGGTACAATGAGCAGTTCTTC

D: NA
J: TRBJ2-5
V: TRBV4-1
CDR3: CASSPSRGGGVQTQYF
DNA: TGCGCCAGCAGCCCTTCTAGGGGCGGCGGGGTACAGACCCAGTACTTC

D: TRBD1
J: TRBJ1-1
V: TRBV4-3
CDR3: CASSQFTGTGDTEAFF
DNA: TGCGCCAGCAGCCAATTTACCGGGACAGGGGACACTGAAGCTTTCTTT

D: NA
J: TRBJ2-3
V: TRBV6-1
CDR3: CASSENSPDTQYF
DNA: TGTGCCAGCAGTGAAAACTCCCCGGATACGCAGTATTTT

D: TRBD2
J: TRBJ2-7
V: TRBV18
CDR3: CASSAGTSGHYEQYF
DNA: TGTGCCAGCTCAGCCGGGACTAGCGGACACTACGAGCAGTACTTC

D: TRBD2
J: TRBJ2-2
V: TRBV18
CDR3: CASSPPSGGNTGELFF
DNA: TGTGCCAGCTCACCTCCTAGCGGGGGGAACACCGGGGAGCTGTTTTTT

D: NA
J: TRBJ2-5
V: TRBV25-1
CDR3: CASSEYGQAQYF
DNA: TGTGCCAGCAGTGAATATGGGCAGGCCCAGTACTTC

D: TRBD1
J: TRBJ1-2
V: TRBV30
CDR3: CAWDPTGRSGGYTF
DNA: TGTGCCTGGGACCCGACAGGGAGATCCGGAGGCTACACCTTC

D: TRBD1
J: TRBJ1-6
V: TRBV6-5
CDR3: CASTHRTGGSSPLHF
DNA: TGTGCCAGCACCCACCGGACAGGGGGCAGTTCACCCCTCCACTTT

D: NA
J: TRBJ1-2
V: TRBV5-1
CDR3: CASSLAAGSGNYGYTF
DNA: TGCGCCAGCAGCTTGGCGGCGGGTTCAGGCAACTATGGCTACACCTTC

D: TRBD1
J: TRBJ1-4
V: TRBV6-5
CDR3: CASSLQGNEKLFF
DNA: TGTGCCAGCAGTCTACAGGGGAATGAAAAACTGTTTTTT

D: NA
J: TRBJ2-2
V: TRBV15
CDR3: CATSRDLSRAVGELFF
DNA: TGTGCCACCAGCAGAGATTTGTCCAGGGCGGTCGGGGAGCTGTTTTTT

D: TRBD1
J: TRBJ2-5
V: TRBV7-6
CDR3: CASSSSGGRETQYF
DNA: TGTGCCAGCAGCTCCTCAGGGGGAAGGGAGACCCAGTACTTC

D: NA
J: TRBJ1-1
V: TRBV30
CDR3: CAWARGGNTEAFF
DNA: TGTGCCTGGGCCCGGGGGGGGAACACTGAAGCTTTCTTT

D: TRBD2
J: TRBJ2-7
V: TRBV10-2
CDR3: CASSDRVAGGPGSYEQYF
DNA: TGCGCCAGCAGTGACCGGGTAGCGGGAGGGCCGGGTAGCTACGAGCAGTACTTC

D: TRBD2
J: TRBJ2-3
V: TRBV11-3
CDR3: CASSFLGLAGGFTDTQYF
DNA: TGTGCCAGCAGCTTTTTGGGACTAGCGGGGGGGTTCACAGATACGCAGTATTTT

D: NA
J: TRBJ2-1
V: TRBV6-5
CDR3: CASSPLGNEQFF
DNA: TGTGCCAGCAGTCCCCTCGGGAATGAGCAGTTCTTC

D: TRBD1
J: TRBJ1-4
V: TRBV6-1
CDR3: CASSDIGDSNEKLFF
DNA: TGTGCCAGCAGTGATATAGGGGACAGTAATGAAAAACTGTTTTTT

D: TRBD1
J: TRBJ1-2
V: TRBV9
CDR3: CASSVGGQGSAGYTF
DNA: TGTGCCAGCAGCGTAGGGGGACAGGGCTCTGCTGGCTACACCTTC

D: TRBD2
J: TRBJ2-5
V: TRBV4-2
CDR3: CASSPGGETQYF
DNA: TGTGCCAGCAGCCCCGGGGGGGAGACCCAGTACTTC

D: TRBD2
J: TRBJ2-3
V: TRBV5-1
CDR3: CASSLAIASGESTQYF
DNA: TGCGCCAGCAGCTTGGCCATAGCTAGCGGGGAAAGTACGCAGTATTTT

D: NA
J: TRBJ2-3
V: TRBV19
CDR3: CASSIPGVGTDTRYF
DNA: TGTGCCAGTAGTATTCCGGGGGTAGGCACAGATACGCGGTATTTT

D: TRBD2
J: TRBJ2-3
V: TRBV4-2
CDR3: CASSQGRGGATDTQYF
DNA: TGTGCCAGCAGCCAAGGACGCGGGGGGGCTACAGATACGCAGTATTTT

D: NA
J: TRBJ1-2
V: TRBV5-8
CDR3: CASSFPGRGHYGYTF
DNA: TGTGCCAGCAGCTTCCCGGGCAGGGGACACTATGGCTACACCTTC

D: TRBD2
J: TRBJ2-7
V: TRBV6-5
CDR3: CASSAEASGSYEQYF
DNA: TGTGCCAGCAGTGCCGAGGCTAGCGGTTCCTACGAGCAGTACTTC

D: NA
J: TRBJ1-4
V: TRBV25-1
CDR3: CASSEYIGGPTNEKLFF
DNA: TGTGCCAGCAGTGAATATATCGGGGGGCCCACTAATGAAAAACTGTTTTTT

D: NA
J: TRBJ2-3
V: TRBV6-1
CDR3: CASSEALRSTQYF
DNA: TGTGCCAGCAGTGAAGCGCTAAGGAGTACGCAGTATTTT

D: TRBD1
J: TRBJ2-1
V: TRBV7-8
CDR3: CASSFSPRTGEQFF
DNA: TGTGCCAGCAGCTTTAGCCCTCGGACAGGCGAGCAGTTCTTC